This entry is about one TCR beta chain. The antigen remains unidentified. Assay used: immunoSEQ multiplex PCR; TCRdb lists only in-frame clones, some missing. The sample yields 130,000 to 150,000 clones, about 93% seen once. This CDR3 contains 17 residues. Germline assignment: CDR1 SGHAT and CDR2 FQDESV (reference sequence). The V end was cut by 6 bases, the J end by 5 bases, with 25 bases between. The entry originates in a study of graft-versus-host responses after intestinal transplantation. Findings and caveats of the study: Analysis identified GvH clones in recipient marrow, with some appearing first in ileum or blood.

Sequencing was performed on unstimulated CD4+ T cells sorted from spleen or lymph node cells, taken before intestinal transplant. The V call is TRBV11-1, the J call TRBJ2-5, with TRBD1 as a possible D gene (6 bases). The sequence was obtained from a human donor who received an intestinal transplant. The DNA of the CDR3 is TGTGCCAGCAGACCTAGGATGACGTGGGGGCTCGAGGAGACCCAGTACTTC. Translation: CASRPRMTWGLEETQYF.